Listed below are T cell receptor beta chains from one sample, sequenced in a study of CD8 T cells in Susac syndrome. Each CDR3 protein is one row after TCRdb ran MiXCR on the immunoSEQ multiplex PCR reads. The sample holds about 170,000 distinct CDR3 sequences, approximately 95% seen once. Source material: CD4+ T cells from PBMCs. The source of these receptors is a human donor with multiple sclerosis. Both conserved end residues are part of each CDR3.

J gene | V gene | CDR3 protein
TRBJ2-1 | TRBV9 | CASSVGGTSGSSDEQFF
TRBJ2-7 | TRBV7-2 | CASSPRSSTGLGYEQYF
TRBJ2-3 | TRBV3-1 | CASSRGCPICLQDTQYF
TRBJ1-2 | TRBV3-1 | CASSQDWGYYGYTF
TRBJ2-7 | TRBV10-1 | CASSATAGVGEQYF
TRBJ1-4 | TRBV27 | CASREREEEKLFF
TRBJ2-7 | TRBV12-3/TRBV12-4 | CASSLGIGYEQYF
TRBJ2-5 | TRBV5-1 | CASSLVPPQETQYF
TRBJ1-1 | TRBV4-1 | CASSPGQGADTEAFF
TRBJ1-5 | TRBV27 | CASRTGSGNQPQHF
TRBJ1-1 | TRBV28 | CASRAGSTEAFF
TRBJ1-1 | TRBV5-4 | CASSFPGWDTEAFF
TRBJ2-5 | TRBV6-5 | CASKEDQETQYF
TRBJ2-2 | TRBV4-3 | CASSQESGSGELFF
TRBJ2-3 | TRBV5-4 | CASSLERGTDTQYF
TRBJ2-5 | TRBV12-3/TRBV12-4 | CASSRSQGTQYF
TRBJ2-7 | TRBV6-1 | CASSEAGVGGYEQYF
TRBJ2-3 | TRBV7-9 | CASSPGGKRRISDTQYF
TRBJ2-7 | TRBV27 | CASSSLSRTSGSTKTF
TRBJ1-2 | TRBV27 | CASSRDGYYGYTF